A selection of T cell receptor beta chains follows, all from one sample in a study of PD-1 blockade in classical Hodgkin lymphoma. Measured with immunoSEQ multiplex PCR; TCRdb has only the in-frame clones, and not every one. The repertoire holds some 93,000 clones, roughly 87% seen once, with 9.5% to 12% in the top ten. The material was peripheral blood mononuclear cells (PBMCs), obtained before the second cycle of nivolumab. These receptors came from a human donor with classical Hodgkin lymphoma. CDR3s include the opening cysteine and the closing phenylalanine or tryptophan. A D gene is named only where the DNA matches it firmly. Clone size, where shown, is once, few, many, or a class for clones that have expanded.

cdr3_aa,cdr3_nt,j_call,clone_size,v_call,d_call
CASRRQGRFYEQYF,TGTGCCAGCAGACGACAGGGGAGATTCTACGAGCAGTACTTC,TRBJ2-7,-,TRBV6-5,TRBD1
CASSLEGTGGPPLHF,TGCGCCAGCAGCTTGGAGGGGACAGGGGGCCCTCCCCTCCACTTT,TRBJ1-6,-,TRBV5-1,TRBD1
CASSKRGSYNEQFF,TGTGCCAGCAGTAAGCGGGGGAGTTACAATGAGCAGTTCTTC,TRBJ2-1,-,TRBV6-5,TRBD2
CASRGYSGANVLTF,TGTGCCAGCAGGGGGTATTCTGGGGCCAACGTCCTGACTTTC,TRBJ2-6,-,TRBV28,-
CASSQGPPDTQYF,TGCGCCAGCAGCCAGGGACCCCCAGATACGCAGTATTTT,TRBJ2-3,once,TRBV4-1,-
CASSQAGGAYGYTF,TGTGCCAGCAGCCAGGCGGGGGGCGCCTATGGCTACACCTTC,TRBJ1-2,-,TRBV27,-
CASSYGPGQVTYEQYF,TGTGCCAGCAGTTACGGACCGGGACAGGTGACCTACGAGCAGTACTTC,TRBJ2-7,-,TRBV6-5,TRBD1
CAISDSDTMGDGYTF,TGTGCCATCAGTGATTCCGACACGATGGGTGATGGCTACACCTTC,TRBJ1-2,-,TRBV10-3,-
CASTASYEQYF,TGTGCCAGCACGGCTTCCTACGAGCAGTACTTC,TRBJ2-7,once,TRBV6-1,-
CASSEAEDQPQHF,TGTGCCAGCAGTGAAGCAGAGGATCAGCCCCAGCATTTT,TRBJ1-5,-,TRBV27,-
CASSPSSGYEQYF,TGCGCCAGCAGCCCGTCGTCGGGCTACGAGCAGTACTTC,TRBJ2-7,-,TRBV4-1,-
CASRTGTESYEQYF,TGTGCCAGCAGAACCGGGACAGAATCCTACGAGCAGTACTTC,TRBJ2-7,-,TRBV27,TRBD1
CASSSRQVNYEQYF,TGTGCCAGTAGTAGTCGCCAGGTAAACTACGAGCAGTACTTC,TRBJ2-7,-,TRBV19,-
CASTGGAGQPQHF,TGTGCCAGTACTGGTGGGGCTGGTCAGCCCCAGCATTTT,TRBJ1-5,-,TRBV19,-
CASSMGTEQYF,TGTGCCAGTAGTATGGGGACCGAGCAGTACTTC,TRBJ2-7,-,TRBV19,-
CASSQVGGGSPLHF,TGTGCCAGCAGCCAAGTCGGGGGCGGTTCACCCCTCCACTTT,TRBJ1-6,once,TRBV14,-
CASTERADQPQHF,TGTGCCAGCACTGAGAGGGCGGATCAGCCCCAGCATTTT,TRBJ1-5,-,TRBV7-9,-
CASSSWGTGNTEAFF,TGTGCCAGCAGTTCATGGGGGACAGGCAACACTGAAGCTTTCTTT,TRBJ1-1,-,TRBV28,TRBD1
CATSRERVINEQFF,TGTGCCACCAGCAGAGAAAGAGTCATCAATGAGCAGTTCTTC,TRBJ2-1,-,TRBV15,-
CASSPRGTNQETQYF,TGTGCCAGCAGCCCCCGAGGGACAAACCAAGAGACCCAGTACTTC,TRBJ2-5,-,TRBV11-2,-
CASSLISGSYNEQFF,TGTGCCAGCAGTTTAATTAGCGGGAGCTACAATGAGCAGTTCTTC,TRBJ2-1,-,TRBV28,TRBD2
CASSQDPGPWGRGTEAFF,TGCGCCAGCAGCCAAGACCCTGGCCCATGGGGCAGGGGAACTGAAGCTTTCTTT,TRBJ1-1,-,TRBV4-1,-
CASSLQRESNNEQFF,TGTGCCAGCAGTTTACAGCGGGAGTCGAACAATGAGCAGTTCTTC,TRBJ2-1,-,TRBV27,TRBD2
CSLRQGGTDTQYF,TGCAGCCTAAGACAGGGAGGCACAGATACGCAGTATTTT,TRBJ2-3,-,TRBV29-1,TRBD1
CASRFSRDREFTGELFF,TGTGCCAGCAGGTTCTCCCGGGACAGGGAGTTCACCGGGGAGCTGTTTTTT,TRBJ2-2,-,TRBV28,TRBD1
CATSRDEALGQGWHNEQFF,TGTGCCACCAGCAGAGACGAGGCCCTGGGACAGGGGTGGCACAATGAGCAGTTCTTC,TRBJ2-1,-,TRBV15,TRBD1
CASRGGGSSYEQYF,TGTGCCTCCCGAGGGGGGGGAAGCTCCTACGAGCAGTACTTC,TRBJ2-7,-,TRBV6-5,-
CASSRRGSPTDTQYF,TGTGCCAGCAGTCGGCGGGGGTCCCCCACAGATACGCAGTATTTT,TRBJ2-3,-,TRBV6-6,TRBD2
CASSLSGAYEQYF,TGTGCCAGCAGCTTGAGCGGGGCCTACGAGCAGTACTTC,TRBJ2-7,-,TRBV11-2,TRBD2
CASRPRGKETQYF,TGCGCCAGCAGACCCCGGGGTAAAGAGACCCAGTACTTC,TRBJ2-5,-,TRBV10-2,-
CASPYGCDTGELFF,TGTGCCAGCCCCTACGGGTGCGACACCGGGGAGCTGTTTTTT,TRBJ2-2,-,TRBV28,-
CASRRGTDYEQYF,TGTGCCAGCAGACGCGGGACGGATTACGAGCAGTACTTC,TRBJ2-7,-,TRBV2,-
CASSSGTGLRDTEAFF,TGCGCCAGCAGCTCGGGGACGGGTTTGCGTGACACTGAAGCTTTCTTT,TRBJ1-1,-,TRBV5-1,-
CAISVGSSGANVLTF,TGTGCCATCAGTGTCGGGAGCTCTGGGGCCAACGTCCTGACTTTC,TRBJ2-6,-,TRBV10-3,-
CASFTGGNTGELFF,TGTGCCAGTTTCACTGGGGGGAACACCGGGGAGCTGTTTTTT,TRBJ2-2,-,TRBV11-2,-
CASSQDVGSSYNSPLHF,TGTGCCAGCAGCCAAGATGTGGGCAGCTCCTATAATTCACCCCTCCACTTT,TRBJ1-6,-,TRBV4-2,-
CASSNDRGSYEQYF,TGTGCCAGCAGTAACGACAGGGGCTCCTACGAGCAGTACTTC,TRBJ2-7,-,TRBV6-1,TRBD1
CASSDSGRAVGELFF,TGCGCCAGCAGTGATAGCGGGAGGGCCGTCGGGGAGCTGTTTTTT,TRBJ2-2,-,TRBV10-1,TRBD2
CASRRPSGGWFF,TGTGCCAGCAGGAGACCCTCGGGGGGGTGGTTCTTC,TRBJ2-1,few,TRBV27,TRBD2
CASSQRADSYGYTF,TGTGCCAGCAGCCAAAGGGCCGACAGTTATGGCTACACCTTC,TRBJ1-2,-,TRBV7-8,-
CASSLSLTEAFF,TGTGCCAGCAGTTTATCGCTTACTGAAGCTTTCTTT,TRBJ1-1,once,TRBV6-1,-
CASSLVRGFFSGNTIYF,TGTGCCAGCAGCTTAGTGCGGGGCTTCTTCTCTGGAAACACCATATATTTT,TRBJ1-3,-,TRBV7-2,-
CASSRTDALIQETQYF,TGTGCCAGCAGCCGAACTGACGCTTTAATTCAAGAGACCCAGTACTTC,TRBJ2-5,few,TRBV7-9,-
CAGTRGRSYEQYF,TGTGCCGGCACGAGAGGGCGCTCCTACGAGCAGTACTTC,TRBJ2-7,few,TRBV2,-
CASSRKTGEPNEQFF,TGTGCCAGCAGCCGTAAGACAGGGGAACCCAATGAGCAGTTCTTC,TRBJ2-1,-,TRBV14,TRBD1
CSVELAGYEQYF,TGCAGCGTTGAACTAGCGGGGTACGAGCAGTACTTC,TRBJ2-7,once,TRBV29-1,TRBD2
CASSRLADQETQYF,TGTGCCAGTAGTCGACTAGCCGACCAAGAGACCCAGTACTTC,TRBJ2-5,-,TRBV19,TRBD2
CASAQGVAYEQYF,TGTGCCAGCGCACAGGGGGTGGCCTACGAGCAGTACTTC,TRBJ2-7,many,TRBV18,TRBD1
CASSLRVLTGANVLTF,TGTGCCAGCAGCTTAAGGGTATTAACCGGGGCCAACGTCCTGACTTTC,TRBJ2-6,-,TRBV5-6,-
CASQGGRNSPLHF,TGTGCCAGCCAGGGAGGGAGAAATTCACCCCTCCACTTT,TRBJ1-6,once,TRBV6-4,-
CASSSRPGHTYEQYF,TGTGCCAGCAGTTCCAGACCGGGACATACCTACGAGCAGTACTTC,TRBJ2-7,-,TRBV28,-